This T cell receptor (beta chain) was documented in a study of shared clonotypes between healthy human individuals. The CDR3 is 14 amino acids. Deletions cut 5 bases from V and 3 bases from J, with 10 bases between. Per germline, CDR1 PRHDT and CDR2 FYEKMQ (reference sequence). Overall study findings and caveats: The donor pool, a small one, limited the genetic and exposure-history diversity represented. For naive CD4 cells, 5% to 6.5% of clonotypes were shared across a handful of donors. Sequencing of the sorted subsets was shown by rarefaction to be incomplete despite large depth.

Only in-frame clones appear in the TCRdb table, and some are missing; sequencing was by immunoSEQ multiplex PCR. Of approximately 600,000 clones in the sample, around 95% are singletons; the top ten hold 0.11%. To note about this clone: What it binds is not known.

Positively selected for CCR7, the CD45RO-negative cells used as naive CD8 cells excluded terminally differentiated effector memory CD45RA+ cells. Source material: naive CD8+ T cells sorted from blood. The clonotype comes from a woman aged 25 to 45 in good health. This chain joins TRBV13 and TRBJ1-4; D unclear. CDR3 residues: CASSLGGPNEKLFF. The CDR3 coding sequence is TGTGCCAGCAGCCTCGGAGGGCCTAATGAAAAACTGTTTTTT.